In its sample, the clone carrying this T cell receptor (beta chain) was seen many times. Its antigen is unidentified. Per the germline V gene, CDR1 is LGHDT and CDR2 is YNNKEL (reference sequence). This CDR3 region has 14 residues. V was trimmed by 4 bases and J by 7 bases, leaving 16 bases between them. These data originate in a study of Graves' ophthalmopathy and Graves' hyperthyroidism. At the level of the study: The stable label applied to hyperthyroidism with no ophthalmopathy within 18 months of follow-up.

In this cohort, patients with other autoimmune diseases, uncontrolled infections, pregnancy or lactation were excluded. For repertoire sequencing, the TCR beta CDR3 regions were amplified from RNA transcripts. First-round RT-PCR employed HTBI primers, with a second-round multiplex PCR after it. TCRdb reprocessed the multiplex PCR reads with MiXCR, giving one entry per CDR3 protein. This sample has roughly 1.1 million distinct CDR3 sequences, with about 35% found just once. Study conclusions and caveats: Most thyroid clonotypes with frequency above 0.001 were detected in blood too.

The chain combines TRBV3-1 with TRBJ2-5; maybe TRBD2 (6 bases). The source is an adult man with Graves' hyperthyroidism. Sequencing was carried out using peripheral blood or thyroid tissue (not recorded which). The CDR3 nucleotides read TGTGCCAGCAGCCCGGACCGGGACTTGGTGACCCAGTACTTC. This encodes CASSPDRDLVTQYF.